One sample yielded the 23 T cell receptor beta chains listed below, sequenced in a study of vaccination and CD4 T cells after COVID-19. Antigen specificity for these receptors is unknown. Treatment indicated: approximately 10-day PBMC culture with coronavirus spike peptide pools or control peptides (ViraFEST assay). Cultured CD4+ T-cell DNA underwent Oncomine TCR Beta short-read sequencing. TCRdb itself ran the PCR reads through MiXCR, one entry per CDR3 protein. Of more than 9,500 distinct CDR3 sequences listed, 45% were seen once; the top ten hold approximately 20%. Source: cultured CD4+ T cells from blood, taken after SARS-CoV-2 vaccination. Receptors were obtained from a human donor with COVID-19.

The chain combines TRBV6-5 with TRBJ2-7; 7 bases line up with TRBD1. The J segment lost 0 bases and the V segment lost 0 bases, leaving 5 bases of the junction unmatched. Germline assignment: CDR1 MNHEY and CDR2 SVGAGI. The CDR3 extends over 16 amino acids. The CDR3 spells CASSYSTGYPSYEQYF. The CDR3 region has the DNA TGTGCCAGCAGTTACTCGACAGGGTACCCCTCCTACGAGCAGTACTTC.

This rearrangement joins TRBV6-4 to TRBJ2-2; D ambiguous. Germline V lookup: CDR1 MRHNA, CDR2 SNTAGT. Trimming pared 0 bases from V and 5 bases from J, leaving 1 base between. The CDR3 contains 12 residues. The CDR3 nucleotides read TGTGCCAGCAGTGACTCGACCGGGGAGCTGTTTTTT. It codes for CASSDSTGELFF.

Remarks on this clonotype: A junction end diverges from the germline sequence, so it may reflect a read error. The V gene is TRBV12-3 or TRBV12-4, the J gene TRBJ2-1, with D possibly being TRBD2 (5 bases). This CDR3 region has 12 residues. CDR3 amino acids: CTSYRGYNEQFF. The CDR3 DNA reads TGTACCAGCTACCGGGGCTACAATGAGCAGTTCTTC.

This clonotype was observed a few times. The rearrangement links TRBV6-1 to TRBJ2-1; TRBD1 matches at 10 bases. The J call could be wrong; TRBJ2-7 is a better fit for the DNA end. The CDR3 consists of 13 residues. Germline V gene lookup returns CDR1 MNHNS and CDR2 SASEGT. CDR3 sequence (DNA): TGTGCCAGCAGTCGGGGGACAGGGGATGTGCAGTACTTC. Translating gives CASSRGTGDVQYF.

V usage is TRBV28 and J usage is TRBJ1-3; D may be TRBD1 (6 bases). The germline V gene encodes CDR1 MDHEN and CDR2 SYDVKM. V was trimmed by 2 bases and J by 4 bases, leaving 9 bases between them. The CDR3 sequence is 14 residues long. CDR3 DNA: TGTGCCAGCAGTTTACAGGGGTACGGAAACACCATATATTTT. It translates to CASSLQGYGNTIYF.

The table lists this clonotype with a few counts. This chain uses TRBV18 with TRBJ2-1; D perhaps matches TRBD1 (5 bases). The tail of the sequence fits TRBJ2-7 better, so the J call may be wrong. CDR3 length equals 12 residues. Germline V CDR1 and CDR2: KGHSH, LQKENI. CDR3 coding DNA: TGTGCCAGCTCAGAGACAGTGATCGAGCAGTACTTC. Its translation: CASSETVIEQYF.

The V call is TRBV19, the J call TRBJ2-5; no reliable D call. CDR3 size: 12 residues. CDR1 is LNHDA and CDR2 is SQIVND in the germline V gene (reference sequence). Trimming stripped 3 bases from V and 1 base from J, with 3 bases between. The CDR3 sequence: CASSMGQETQYF. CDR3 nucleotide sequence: TGTGCCAGTAGTATGGGCCAAGAGACCCAGTACTTC. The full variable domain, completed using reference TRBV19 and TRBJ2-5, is DGGITQSPKYLFRKEGQNVTLSCEQNLNHDAMYWYRQDPGQGLRLIYYSQIVNDFQKGDIAEGYSVSREKKESFPLTVTSAQKNPTAFYLCASSMGQETQYFGPGTRLLVL.

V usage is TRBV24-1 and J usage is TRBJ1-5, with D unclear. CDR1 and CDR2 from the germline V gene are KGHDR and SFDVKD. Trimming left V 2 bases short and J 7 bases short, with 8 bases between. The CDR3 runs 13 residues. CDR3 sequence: CATSDSSGQPQHF. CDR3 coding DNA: TGTGCCACCAGTGATTCGTCTGGCCAGCCCCAGCATTTT.

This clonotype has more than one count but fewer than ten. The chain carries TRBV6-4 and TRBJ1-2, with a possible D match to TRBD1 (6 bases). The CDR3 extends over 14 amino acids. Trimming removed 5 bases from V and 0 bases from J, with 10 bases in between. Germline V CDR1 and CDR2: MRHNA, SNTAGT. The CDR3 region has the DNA TGTGCCAGCAGTAGGACAGACGCTAACTATGGCTACACCTTC. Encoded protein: CASSRTDANYGYTF.

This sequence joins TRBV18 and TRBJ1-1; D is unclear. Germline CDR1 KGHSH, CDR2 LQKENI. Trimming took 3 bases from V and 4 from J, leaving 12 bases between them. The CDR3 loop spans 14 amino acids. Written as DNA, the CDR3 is TGTGCCAGCTCACCGGCCACTGAGGGCACTGAAGCTTTCTTT. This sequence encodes CASSPATEGTEAFF.

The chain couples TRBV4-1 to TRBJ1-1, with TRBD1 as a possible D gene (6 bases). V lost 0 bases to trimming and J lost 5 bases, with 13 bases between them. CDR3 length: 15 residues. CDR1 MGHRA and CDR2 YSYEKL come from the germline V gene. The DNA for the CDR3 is TGCGCCAGCAGCCAAGATTTAGGGGGAAAGACTGAAGCTTTCTTT. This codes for CASSQDLGGKTEAFF.

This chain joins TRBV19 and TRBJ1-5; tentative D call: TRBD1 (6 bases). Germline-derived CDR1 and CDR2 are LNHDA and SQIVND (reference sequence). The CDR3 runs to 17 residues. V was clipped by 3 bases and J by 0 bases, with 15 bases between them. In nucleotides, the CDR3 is TGTGCCAGTAGTATCCAGGGGATTTCTCGTAGCAATCAGCCCCAGCATTTT. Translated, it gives CASSIQGISRSNQPQHF.

The CDR3 DNA is TGTGCCAGCAGCCGAATGGGACAGGGGACCTCTCTCCAGACTGAAGCTTTCTTT. Its translation is CASSRMGQGTSLQTEAFF. The rearrangement links TRBV5-8 to TRBJ1-1; 10 bases align to TRBD1. The CDR3 spans 18 residues. Germline V lookup: CDR1 SGHTS, CDR2 YDEGEE. V lost 4 bases to trimming and J lost 5 bases; unmatched junction nucleotides: 17.

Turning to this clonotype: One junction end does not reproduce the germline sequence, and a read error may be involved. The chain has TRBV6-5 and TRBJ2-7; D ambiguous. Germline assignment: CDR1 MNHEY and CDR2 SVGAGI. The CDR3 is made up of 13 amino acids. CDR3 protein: CASSYEFSDEQYF. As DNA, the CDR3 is TGTGCCAGCAGTTATGAGTTCTCCGACGAGCAGTACTTC.

CDR3 nucleotide sequence: TGTGCCAGCAGTCCCACCGGGGACATACTAGCGAATGAGCAGTTCTTC. This codes for CASSPTGDILANEQFF. The chain recombines TRBV6-1 with TRBJ2-1, with D perhaps TRBD2 (7 bases). V was pared by 5 bases and J by 7 bases, with 21 bases between. Germline V gene lookup returns CDR1 MNHNS and CDR2 SASEGT. CDR3 length equals 16 residues.

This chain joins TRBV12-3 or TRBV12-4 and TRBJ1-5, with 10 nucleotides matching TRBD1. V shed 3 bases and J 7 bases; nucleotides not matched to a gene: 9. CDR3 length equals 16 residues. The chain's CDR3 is CASSLGTGVLGQPQHF. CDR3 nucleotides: TGTGCCAGCAGTTTGGGGACAGGGGTGCTAGGCCAGCCCCAGCATTTT.

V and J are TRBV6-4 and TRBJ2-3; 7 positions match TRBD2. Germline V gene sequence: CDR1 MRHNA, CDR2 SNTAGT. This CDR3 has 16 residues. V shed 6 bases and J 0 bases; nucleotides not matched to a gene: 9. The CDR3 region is CASSPLASGSTDTQYF. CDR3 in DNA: TGTGCCAGCAGCCCCCTAGCTAGCGGCAGCACAGATACGCAGTATTTT.

The CDR3 nucleotides read TGTGCCAGCAGTTCCGCCGGGGGGAGGGTTTTTGACGAGCAGTACTTC. Encoded protein: CASSSAGGRVFDEQYF. This chain connects TRBV6-5 to TRBJ2-7; 7 positions agree with TRBD2. The CDR3 is made up of 16 amino acids. Trimming at V came to 4 bases and at J to 5 bases, leaving 14 bases not matched to a gene. CDR1 and CDR2 (germline): MNHEY, SVGAGI.

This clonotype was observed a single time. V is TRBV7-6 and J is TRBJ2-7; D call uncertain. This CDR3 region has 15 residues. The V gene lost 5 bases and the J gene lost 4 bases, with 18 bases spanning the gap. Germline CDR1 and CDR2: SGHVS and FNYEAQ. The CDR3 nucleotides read TGTGCCAGCAGCCGTACGCCCATACAGAAGTACGAGCAGTACTTC. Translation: CASSRTPIQKYEQYF.

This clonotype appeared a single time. Written as DNA, the CDR3 is TGTGCCAGCTGGGCCGGGGGGCGATTTACTGAAGCTTTCTTT. This codes for CASWAGGRFTEAFF. The chain uses TRBV28 and TRBJ1-1; D possibly corresponds to TRBD1 (6 bases). Germline V lookup: CDR1 MDHEN, CDR2 SYDVKM. The CDR3 covers 14 residues. V shed 8 bases and J shed 5 bases, with 18 bases lying between them.

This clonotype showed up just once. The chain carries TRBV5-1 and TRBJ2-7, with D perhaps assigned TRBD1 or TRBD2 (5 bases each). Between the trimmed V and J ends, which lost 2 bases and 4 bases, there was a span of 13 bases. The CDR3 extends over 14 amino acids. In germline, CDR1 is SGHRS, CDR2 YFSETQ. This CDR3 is CASSFRDGLYEQYF. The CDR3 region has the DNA TGCGCCAGCAGCTTCCGGGACGGTTTATACGAGCAGTACTTC.

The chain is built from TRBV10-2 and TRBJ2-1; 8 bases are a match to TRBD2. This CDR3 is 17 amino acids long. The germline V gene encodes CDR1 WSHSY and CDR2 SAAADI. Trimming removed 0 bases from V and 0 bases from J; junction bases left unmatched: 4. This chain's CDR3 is CASSESRRGVSYNEQFF. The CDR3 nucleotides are TGCGCCAGCAGTGAGTCGCGGCGGGGGGTCTCCTACAATGAGCAGTTCTTC.

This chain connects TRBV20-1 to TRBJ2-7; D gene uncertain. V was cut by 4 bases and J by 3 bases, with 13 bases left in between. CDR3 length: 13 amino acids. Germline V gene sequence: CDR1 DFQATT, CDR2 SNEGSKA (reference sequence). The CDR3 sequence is CSATNPRNYEQYF. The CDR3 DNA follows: TGCAGTGCTACGAACCCGCGTAACTACGAGCAGTACTTC.